The 28 T cell receptor beta chains in this list originate from one sample, sequenced in a study of STAT5B mutations in CD4+ large granular lymphocyte leukemia. TCRdb's copy holds only in-frame clones and misses some; the assay was immunoSEQ multiplex PCR. The data contain around 48,000 clones, 70% of them seen just once; the ten biggest clones take up less than 2%. The sequenced material came from CD4+ T cells from blood buffy coats. These receptors came from a human donor in good health.

The chain joins TRBV5-4 to TRBJ1-2; no clear D gene. The V and J ends lost 0 bases and 6 bases respectively, with 6 bases between them. Per the germline V gene, CDR1 is SGHNT and CDR2 is YYREEE (reference sequence). This CDR3 has 12 amino acids. CDR3 nucleotides: TGTGCCAGCAGCTTGGGAATCGATGGCTACACCTTC. This translates into CASSLGIDGYTF. Looking up the rest from reference TRBV5-4 and TRBJ1-2 gives the full variable domain: ETGVTQSPTHLIKTRGQQVTLRCSSQSGHNTVSWYQQALGQGPQFIFQYYREEENGRGNFPPRFSGLQFPNYSSELNVNALELDDSALYLCASSLGIDGYTFGSGTRLTVV.

This clone was detected once. This chain uses TRBV6-1 with TRBJ2-3; D is undetermined. This CDR3 is built from 13 residues. V was clipped by 2 bases and J by 6 bases, with 9 bases between them. The V gene's germline CDR1 is MNHNS and CDR2 SASEGT. CDR3 bases: TGTGCCAGCAGTGAAAGGGTAGGGGATACGCAGTATTTT. Encoded protein: CASSERVGDTQYF.

This rearrangement joins TRBV29-1 to TRBJ2-4; 7 bases fit TRBD1. This CDR3 has 11 residues. Trimming at V came to 8 bases and at J to 8 bases, leaving 6 bases not matched to a gene. Germline CDR1 SQVTM, CDR2 ANQGSEA. The CDR3 region has the DNA TGCAGCACACGACAGGGCGACATTCAGTACTTC. The encoded protein is CSTRQGDIQYF.

The rearrangement uses TRBV5-5 and TRBJ2-5; D may be TRBD1 (7 bases). In germline, CDR1 is SGHKS, CDR2 YYEKEE (reference sequence). There are 13 residues in the CDR3. Trimming removed 2 bases at V and 4 bases at J, with 9 bases between. The CDR3 here is CASSFQGGETQYF. The CDR3 DNA is TGTGCCAGCAGCTTCCAGGGGGGAGAGACCCAGTACTTC.

The genes are TRBV10-2 and TRBJ2-7; tentative D call: TRBD1 (7 bases). Germline CDR1 and CDR2: WSHSY and SAAADI. The V end lost 6 bases, the J end lost 1 base, and 19 bases lay between the germline ends. CDR3 length equals 16 residues. The CDR3 nucleotides are TGCGCCAGCAGGCCTTCCTGGGGGGACAGTTCCTACGAGCAGTACGTC. Its translation: CASRPSWGDSSYEQYV.

The chain uses TRBV25-1 and TRBJ2-3, with TRBD2 identical over 10 bases. The V and J ends lost 2 bases and 2 bases, in that order; junction bases with no gene match: 4. Per the germline V gene, CDR1 is MGHDK and CDR2 is SYGVNS. The CDR3 sequence is 16 residues long. CDR3 in amino acids: CASSERAGGITDTQYF. CDR3 coding DNA: TGTGCCAGCAGTGAACGAGCGGGGGGGATCACAGATACGCAGTATTTT. The full variable domain, its missing parts supplied by reference TRBV25-1 and TRBJ2-3, is EADIYQTPRYLVIGTGKKITLECSQTMGHDKMYWYQQDPGMELHLIHYSYGVNSTEKGDLSSESTVSRIRTEHFPLTLESARPSHTSQYLCASSERAGGITDTQYFGPGTRLTVL.

The V and J genes are TRBV28 and TRBJ1-2; TRBD1 matches at 9 bases. The CDR3 length is 14 residues. The V gene end was trimmed by 3 bases and the J gene end by 5 bases; junction bases not matched to a gene: 4. Germline CDR1 is MDHEN and CDR2 is SYDVKM. The CDR3 region has the DNA TGTGCCAGCAGTTTTAGGGACAGGGTGTATGGCTACACCTTC. Translated: CASSFRDRVYGYTF.

On this clone: The sample carries other DNA sequences with the same CDR3. The J gene is TRBJ2-7, the V gene TRBV29-1; 7 positions agree with TRBD2. This CDR3 is built from 12 residues. V lost 7 bases to trimming and J lost 1 base; unmatched junction nucleotides: 4. Germline CDR1 and CDR2: SQVTM and ANQGSEA. CDR3 sequence: CSAGGGSYEQYF. In nucleotides, the CDR3 is TGCAGCGCGGGGGGAGGTTCCTACGAGCAGTACTTC.

V gene TRBV7-9 combines with J gene TRBJ2-2; 11 bases map to TRBD2. The CDR3 covers 16 residues. Per the germline V gene, CDR1 is SEHNR and CDR2 is FQNEAQ (reference sequence). V gave up 5 bases and J gave up 4 bases; unmatched junction bases: 6. CDR3 nucleotides: TGTGCCAGCAGCCAAACTAGCGGGGGCCTCACCGGGGAGCTGTTTTTT. This gives the protein CASSQTSGGLTGELFF.

This clone was observed a handful of times. The chain links TRBV19 to TRBJ1-4, with unresolved D. This CDR3 spans 14 amino acids. Germline lookup yields CDR1 LNHDA and CDR2 SQIVND (reference sequence). V gave up 4 bases and J gave up 5 bases, with 11 bases separating them. The CDR3 DNA reads TGTGCCAGTAGTAAAAGGGCAGAAAATGAAAAACTGTTTTTT. It codes for CASSKRAENEKLFF.

The chain is built from TRBV5-4 and TRBJ2-1; 9 bases align to TRBD2. V dropped 3 bases and J dropped 0; count of bases not matched to a gene: 4. The CDR3 runs to 16 residues. Germline V gene data show CDR1 as SGHNT and CDR2 as YYREEE (reference sequence). In nucleotides, the CDR3 is TGTGCCAGCAGCTCTCTAGCGGGAACCTCCTACAATGAGCAGTTCTTC. It is translated as CASSSLAGTSYNEQFF.

The gene calls are TRBV18 and TRBJ2-1; the match to TRBD2 covers 11 bases. The CDR3 loop spans 18 amino acids. Per germline, CDR1 KGHSH and CDR2 LQKENI. V shed 5 bases and J 6 bases; nucleotides not matched to a gene: 15. CDR3 in amino acids: CASSFSAALAGGRNEQFF. In nucleotides, the CDR3 is TGTGCCAGCTCATTCTCCGCGGCTCTAGCGGGGGGTCGCAATGAGCAGTTCTTC.

The CDR3 sequence: CASSRQDLDEKLFF. CDR3 DNA: TGTGCCAGCAGCCGACAGGACCTTGATGAAAAACTGTTTTTT. This rearrangement joins TRBV6-1 to TRBJ1-4; D is perhaps TRBD1 (6 bases). The V and J ends lost 6 bases and 6 bases respectively, with 14 bases between them. The germline V gene has CDR1 MNHNS and CDR2 SASEGT. The CDR3 loop spans 14 amino acids.

The chain has TRBV21-1 and TRBJ2-7; TRBD2 is taken as the D call from the table, unchecked against the DNA. TRBV21-1 is a pseudogene segment. This CDR3 region has 12 residues. The CDR3 region has the DNA TGTGCCAGCAGCAAACAGACTTACGAGCAGTACTTC. Translating it yields CASSKQTYEQYF.

The genes are TRBV7-9 and TRBJ1-2; 9 nucleotides match TRBD1. The CDR3 has 14 residues. Germline CDR1 reads SEHNR; CDR2 reads FQNEAQ (reference sequence). The trim removed 2 bases at V and 10 bases at J, leaving 8 bases unmatched. CDR3 DNA sequence: TGTGCCAGCAGCTTAAGCTGGGACAGGGATGCCTACACCTTC. This encodes CASSLSWDRDAYTF.

This clone was seen only once. The chain links TRBV19 to TRBJ2-5; TRBD2 aligns across 7 bases. The CDR3 loop spans 13 amino acids. Germline values: CDR1 LNHDA, CDR2 SQIVND (reference sequence). J was trimmed by 3 bases and V by 3 bases; bases with no gene match: 1. CDR3 in amino acids: CASSIRGEETQYF. CDR3 DNA sequence: TGTGCCAGTAGTATTCGGGGGGAAGAGACCCAGTACTTC.

The rearrangement joins TRBV19 to TRBJ2-7; 8 nucleotides align to TRBD1. This CDR3 is 15 amino acids long. V was pared by 6 bases and J by 2 bases, with 9 bases of the junction left unmatched. CDR1 and CDR2 (germline): LNHDA, SQIVND (reference sequence). The CDR3 loop reads CASRDGTGAAYEQYF. In DNA, the CDR3 is TGTGCCAGTAGAGATGGGACAGGCGCGGCCTACGAGCAGTACTTC.

The chain couples TRBV28 to TRBJ1-1; D uncertain. Germline CDR1 MDHEN, CDR2 SYDVKM. Between the trimmed V and J ends, which lost 4 bases and 1 base, there was a span of 13 bases. The CDR3 is 15 amino acids. The CDR3 DNA reads TGTGCCAGCAGTTCGGCTGAGGAGGGGAACACTGAAGCTTTCTTT. Its protein is CASSSAEEGNTEAFF.

The rearrangement links TRBV2 to TRBJ2-7, with 7 bases that match TRBD1. From germline, CDR1 is SNHLY and CDR2 FYNNEI. V lost 6 bases, J lost 2 bases, and 7 bases stayed unmatched. The CDR3 contains 14 residues. This CDR3 is CASRSSGTAYEQYF. In DNA form, the CDR3 reads TGTGCCAGCAGATCCTCCGGGACAGCCTACGAGCAGTACTTC.

V is TRBV6-1 and J is TRBJ2-2, with D possibly TRBD1 on 6 matching bases. V shed 4 bases and J shed 2 bases, with 11 bases lying between them. This CDR3 is 15 amino acids long. The V gene's germline CDR1 is MNHNS and CDR2 SASEGT. The CDR3 spells CASSVGTLNTGELFF. The CDR3 region has the DNA TGTGCCAGCAGTGTTGGGACACTTAACACCGGGGAGCTGTTTTTT.

The rearrangement links TRBV9 to TRBJ1-1; perhaps TRBD1 as D (6 bases). The germline gives CDR1 SGDLS, CDR2 YYNGEE. Between the trimmed V and J ends, which lost 1 base and 4 bases, there was a span of 11 bases. This CDR3 is built from 14 residues. The CDR3 is CASSVMGAGTEAFF. CDR3 DNA: TGTGCCAGCAGCGTAATGGGGGCAGGCACTGAAGCTTTCTTT.

The chain uses TRBV5-1 and TRBJ2-3; D is ambiguous. Germline CDR1 is SGHRS and CDR2 is YFSETQ. This CDR3 region has 15 residues. Trimming cost V 3 bases and J 2 bases, with 13 bases left between them. Here the CDR3 reads CASSSQGWPTDTQYF. CDR3 nucleotides: TGCGCCAGCAGCTCCCAAGGGTGGCCCACAGATACGCAGTATTTT. Combining the CDR3 with reference TRBV5-1 and TRBJ2-3 gives the whole variable domain KAGVTQTPRYLIKTRGQQVTLSCSPISGHRSVSWYQQTPGQGLQFLFEYFSETQRNKGNFPGRFSGRQFSNSRSEMNVSTLELGDSALYLCASSSQGWPTDTQYFGPGTRLTVL.

The V call is TRBV23-1, the J call TRBJ2-7, with D tentatively TRBD2 (6 bases). TRBV23-1 is treated as an ORF (open reading frame) with a function not yet certain. The germline V and J ends were trimmed by 2 bases and 2 bases, with 16 bases remaining between them. This CDR3 is 16 amino acids long. The CDR3 reads CASSQLHGGSPYEQYF. As DNA, the CDR3 is TGCGCCAGCAGTCAACTCCACGGGGGTTCTCCCTACGAGCAGTACTTC.

The gene calls are TRBV7-2 and TRBJ1-3; no definite D call. V gave up 1 base and J gave up 2 bases, with 15 bases separating them. CDR3 size: 17 residues. The germline V gene encodes CDR1 SGHTA and CDR2 FQGNSA. CDR3 loop: CASSLEWWLKAGNTIYF. DNA for the CDR3: TGTGCCAGCAGCTTAGAATGGTGGCTGAAGGCTGGAAACACCATATATTTT.

The chain recombines TRBV5-4 with TRBJ1-3, with no clear D. CDR3 length equals 14 residues. Trimming stripped 0 bases from V and 0 bases from J, with 4 bases between. Germline V CDR1 and CDR2: SGHNT, YYREEE (reference sequence). The CDR3 is CASSLGDSGNTIYF. The CDR3 DNA reads TGTGCCAGCAGCTTGGGGGACTCTGGAAACACCATATATTTT.

The chain couples TRBV7-8 to TRBJ2-5; D remains ambiguous. CDR3 length: 13 residues. Trimming left V 1 base short and J 1 base short, with 4 bases between. CDR1 SGHVS and CDR2 FQNEAQ come from the germline V gene. Written as DNA, the CDR3 is TGTGCCAGCAGCTTAGGGCCCCAAGAGACCCAGTACTTC. Its protein is CASSLGPQETQYF. Using reference TRBV7-8 and TRBJ2-5 for the parts outside the CDR3, the full variable domain is GAGVSQSPRYKVAKRGQDVALRCDPISGHVSLFWYQQALGQGPEFLTYFQNEAQLDKSGLPSDRFFAERPEGSVSTLKIQRTQQEDSAVYLCASSLGPQETQYFGPGTRLLVL.

This clone was detected only a few times. This chain links TRBV7-2 with TRBJ1-1; 8 nucleotides match TRBD1. The trim removed 5 bases at V and 5 bases at J, leaving 10 bases unmatched. The CDR3 is 15 residues long. CDR1 is SGHTA, CDR2 FQGNSA, per germline. The CDR3 region has the DNA TGTGCCAGCAGCCCACAGACAGGGGAGGAAACTGAAGCTTTCTTT. It specifies CASSPQTGEETEAFF.

V gene TRBV7-2 combines with J gene TRBJ2-1; 8 bases are a match to TRBD2. This CDR3 has 14 amino acids. The germline CDR1 and CDR2 sequences are SGHTA and FQGNSA. V shed 3 bases and J 7 bases; nucleotides not matched to a gene: 5. The CDR3 loop is CASSFNGGANEQFF. The DNA for the CDR3 is TGTGCCAGCAGCTTTAACGGGGGGGCGAATGAGCAGTTCTTC.